This entry lists 11 T cell receptor beta chains sequenced from one sample in a study of shared clonotypes between healthy human individuals. Clones were read by immunoSEQ multiplex PCR, and TCRdb kept only the in-frame ones, dropping some. The sample has about 2 million clones, 85% to 95% seen once; the top ten hold 1% to 1.5%. CD45RO-negative, CCR7-selected cells formed the naive CD8 fraction, which excluded terminally differentiated effector memory CD45RA+ cells. The sequencing input was naive CD8+ T cells sorted from blood. The source of these receptors is a young man in good health.

This chain joins TRBV11-2 and TRBJ2-7; TRBD1 matches 8 bases. CDR1 and CDR2 (germline): SGHAT, FQNNGV. Trimming at V came to 1 base and at J to 2 bases, leaving 4 bases not matched to a gene. This CDR3 spans 15 amino acids. The CDR3 coding sequence is TGTGCCAGCAGCTTAGGCCCGACAGGGGCCTACGAGCAGTACTTC. Its translation: CASSLGPTGAYEQYF.

This chain uses TRBV30 with TRBJ1-1, with a possible D match to TRBD1 (5 bases). CDR3 length: 11 residues. Per germline, CDR1 GTSNPN and CDR2 SVGIG (reference sequence). V lost 0 bases and J 10 bases, leaving 9 bases between the germline ends. The CDR3 sequence: CAWSVGTGAFF. The CDR3 region has the DNA TGTGCCTGGAGTGTTGGAACAGGAGCTTTCTTT.

The chain joins TRBV6-1 to TRBJ2-2, with 9 bases matching TRBD1. CDR3 size: 15 residues. The germline gives CDR1 MNHNS, CDR2 SASEGT. Trimming at V came to 3 bases and at J to 5 bases, leaving 4 bases not matched to a gene. This CDR3 reads CASSEIQGATGELFF. CDR3 nucleotides: TGTGCCAGCAGTGAGATACAGGGGGCGACCGGGGAGCTGTTTTTT.

The J gene is TRBJ2-1, the V gene TRBV7-9; D is possibly TRBD2 (5 bases). V was clipped by 6 bases and J by 10 bases, with 16 bases between them. CDR1 and CDR2 (germline): SEHNR, FQNEAQ (reference sequence). The CDR3 spans 13 residues. The CDR3 loop is CASSLSRTSEQFF. The CDR3 DNA follows: TGTGCCAGCAGTCTTTCACGGACTTCGGAGCAGTTCTTC.

Note on this clone: The junction does not match germline at one end; this may be a read error. The rearrangement links TRBV7-7 to TRBJ2-2; TRBD2 agrees at 9 bases. The CDR3 contains 16 residues. The germline V gene has CDR1 SSHAT and CDR2 FNYEAQ (reference sequence). The CDR3 is CASSPLAGAGTGELFF. In DNA form, the CDR3 reads TGTGCTAGCAGCCCATTAGCGGGAGCAGGCACCGGGGAGCTGTTTTTT.

This chain joins TRBV7-6 and TRBJ1-3; D gene ambiguous. V was trimmed by 5 bases and J by 0 bases, leaving 17 bases between them. Germline CDR1 and CDR2: SGHVS and FNYEAQ. The CDR3 runs 17 residues. CDR3 residues: CASSPGVPLFSGNTIYF. CDR3 DNA sequence: TGTGCCAGCAGCCCCGGAGTCCCATTATTCTCTGGAAACACCATATATTTT.

V usage is TRBV7-8 and J usage is TRBJ2-2; perhaps TRBD2 as D (5 bases). The germline gives CDR1 SGHVS, CDR2 FQNEAQ. Between the trimmed V and J ends, which lost 1 base and 7 bases, there was a span of 22 bases. The CDR3 extends over 18 amino acids. CDR3 bases: TGTGCCAGCAGCTTAGGAGTTGCGGGTCGGCTAGAACACGGGGAGCTGTTTTTT. Translating gives CASSLGVAGRLEHGELFF.

The chain links TRBV28 to TRBJ2-7; no clear D. V lost 3 bases and J 1 base, leaving 7 bases between the germline ends. Germline lookup yields CDR1 MDHEN and CDR2 SYDVKM. This CDR3 has 13 amino acids. The CDR3 bases are TGTGCCAGCAGTTTCGCAGCGTCCTACGAGCAGTACTTC. The encoded protein is CASSFAASYEQYF.

The chain uses TRBV7-9 and TRBJ2-1; 11 nucleotides agree with TRBD1. Per the germline V gene, CDR1 is SEHNR and CDR2 is FQNEAQ (reference sequence). Trimming removed 6 bases from V and 5 bases from J; junction bases left unmatched: 6. The CDR3 is made up of 15 amino acids. DNA of the CDR3: TGTGCCAGCAGATTGGGACAGGGGGGCAACAATGAGCAGTTCTTC. Its translation: CASRLGQGGNNEQFF. The full variable domain, its missing parts supplied by reference TRBV7-9 and TRBJ2-1, is DTGVSQNPRHKITKRGQNVTFRCDPISEHNRLYWYRQTLGQGPEFLTYFQNEAQLEKSRLLSDRFSAERPKGSFSTLEIQRTEQGDSAMYLCASRLGQGGNNEQFFGPGTRLTVL.

This rearrangement joins TRBV4-1 to TRBJ2-7; 13 bases line up with TRBD2. The CDR3 has 14 amino acids. Germline CDR1 and CDR2: MGHRA and YSYEKL. V was clipped by 3 bases and J by 4 bases; unmatched bases: 0. The DNA of the CDR3 is TGCGCCAGCAGCCAGACTAGCGGGAGGTACGAGCAGTACTTC. It is translated as CASSQTSGRYEQYF.

In regard to this clone: Other DNA sequences in the sample encode the same CDR3. The V and J genes are TRBV4-1 and TRBJ2-7; 12 nucleotides match TRBD1. The CDR3 has 15 amino acids. V lost 3 bases, J lost 3 bases, and 3 bases stayed unmatched. The V gene's germline CDR1 is MGHRA and CDR2 YSYEKL. CDR3 sequence: CASSQGQGASYEQYF. DNA for the CDR3: TGCGCCAGCAGCCAGGGACAGGGGGCTAGCTACGAGCAGTACTTC.